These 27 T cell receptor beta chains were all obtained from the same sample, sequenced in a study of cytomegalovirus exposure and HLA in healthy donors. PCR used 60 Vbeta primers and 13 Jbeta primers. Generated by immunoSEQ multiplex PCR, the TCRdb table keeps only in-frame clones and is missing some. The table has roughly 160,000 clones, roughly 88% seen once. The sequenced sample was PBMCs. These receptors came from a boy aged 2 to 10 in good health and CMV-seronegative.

The CDR3 nucleotides are TGCGCCAGCAGCCCCAGGACAGGGGGAGGTTTTCATGAGCAGTTCTTC. Its protein product is CASSPRTGGGFHEQFF. The chain carries TRBV5-1 and TRBJ2-1; 10 positions agree with TRBD1. The junction had 12 bases not matched to a gene; V was cut back by 4 bases and J by 8 bases. In germline, CDR1 is SGHRS, CDR2 YFSETQ. The CDR3 totals 16 residues.

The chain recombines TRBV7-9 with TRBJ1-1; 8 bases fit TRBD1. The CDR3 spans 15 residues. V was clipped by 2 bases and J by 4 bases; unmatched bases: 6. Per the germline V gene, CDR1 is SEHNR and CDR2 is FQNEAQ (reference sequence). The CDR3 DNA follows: TGTGCCAGCAGCTTACTCGGACAGGGAGCCACTGAAGCTTTCTTT. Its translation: CASSLLGQGATEAFF.

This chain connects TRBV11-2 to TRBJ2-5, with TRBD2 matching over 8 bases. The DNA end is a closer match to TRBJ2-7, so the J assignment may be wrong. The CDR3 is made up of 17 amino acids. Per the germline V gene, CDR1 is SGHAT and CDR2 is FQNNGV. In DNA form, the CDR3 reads TGTGCCAGCAGTTATATCCCCGGGCTAGCGGGTATATACGAGCAGTACTTC. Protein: CASSYIPGLAGIYEQYF.

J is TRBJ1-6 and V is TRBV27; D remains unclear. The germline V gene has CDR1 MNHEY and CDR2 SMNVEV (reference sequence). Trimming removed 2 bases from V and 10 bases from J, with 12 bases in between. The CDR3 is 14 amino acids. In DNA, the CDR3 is TGTGCCAGCAGTTTAGGCGGGGTGGGGTCACCCCTCCACTTT. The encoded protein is CASSLGGVGSPLHF.

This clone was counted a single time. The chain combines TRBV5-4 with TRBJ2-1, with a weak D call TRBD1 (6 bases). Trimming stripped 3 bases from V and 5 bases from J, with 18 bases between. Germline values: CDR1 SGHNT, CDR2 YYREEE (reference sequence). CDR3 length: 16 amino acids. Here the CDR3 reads CASSSLGVGGNNEQFF. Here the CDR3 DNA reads TGTGCCAGCAGCTCACTGGGGGTAGGGGGAAACAATGAGCAGTTCTTC.

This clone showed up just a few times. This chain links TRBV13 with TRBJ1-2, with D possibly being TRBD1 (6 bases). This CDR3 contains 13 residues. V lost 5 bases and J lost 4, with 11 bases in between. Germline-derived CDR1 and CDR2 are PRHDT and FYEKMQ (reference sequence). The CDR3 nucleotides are TGTGCCAGCAGCCAGAGGACAGCCTATGGCTACACCTTC. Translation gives CASSQRTAYGYTF.

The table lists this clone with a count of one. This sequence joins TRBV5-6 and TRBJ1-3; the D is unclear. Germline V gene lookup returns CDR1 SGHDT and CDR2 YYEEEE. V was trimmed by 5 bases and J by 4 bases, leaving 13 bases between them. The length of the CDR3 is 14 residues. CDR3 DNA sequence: TGTGCCAGCAGGAAAAGAGAACTCGGAAACACCATATATTTT. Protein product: CASRKRELGNTIYF.

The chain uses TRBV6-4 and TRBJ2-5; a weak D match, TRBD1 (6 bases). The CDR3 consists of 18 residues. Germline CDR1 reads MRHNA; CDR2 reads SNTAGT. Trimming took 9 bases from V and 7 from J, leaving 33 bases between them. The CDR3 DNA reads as TGTGCCAGATTATCGGAACAGGGTTTTGTCCCCCCTGGGGGGACCCAGTACTTC. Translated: CARLSEQGFVPPGGTQYF.

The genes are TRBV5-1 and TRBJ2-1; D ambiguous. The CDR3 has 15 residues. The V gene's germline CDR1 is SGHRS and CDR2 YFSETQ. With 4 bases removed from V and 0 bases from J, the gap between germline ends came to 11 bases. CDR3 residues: CASSPQGDSYNEQFF. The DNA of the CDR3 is TGCGCCAGCAGCCCTCAAGGAGACTCCTACAATGAGCAGTTCTTC.

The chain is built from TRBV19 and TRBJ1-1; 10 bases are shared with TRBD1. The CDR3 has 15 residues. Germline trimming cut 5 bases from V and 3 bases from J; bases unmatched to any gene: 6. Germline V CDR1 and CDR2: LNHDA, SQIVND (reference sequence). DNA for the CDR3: TGTGCCAGTAGTGACAGGGGGCTAACTTACACTGAAGCTTTCTTT. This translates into CASSDRGLTYTEAFF. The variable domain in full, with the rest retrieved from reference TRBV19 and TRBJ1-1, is DGGITQSPKYLFRKEGQNVTLSCEQNLNHDAMYWYRQDPGQGLRLIYYSQIVNDFQKGDIAEGYSVSREKKESFPLTVTSAQKNPTAFYLCASSDRGLTYTEAFFGQGTRLTVV.

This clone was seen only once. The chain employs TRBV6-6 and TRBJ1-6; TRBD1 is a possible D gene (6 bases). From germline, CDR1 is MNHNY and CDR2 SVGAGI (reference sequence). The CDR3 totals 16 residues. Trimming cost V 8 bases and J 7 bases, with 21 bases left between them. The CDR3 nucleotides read TGTGCCAGCTTGCGTCAATCCGGGACACAAAATTCACCCCTCCACTTT. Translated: CASLRQSGTQNSPLHF.

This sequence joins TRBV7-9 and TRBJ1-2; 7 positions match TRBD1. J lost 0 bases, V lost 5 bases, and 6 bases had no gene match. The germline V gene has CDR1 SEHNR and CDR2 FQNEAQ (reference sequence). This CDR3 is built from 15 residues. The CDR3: CASSAAGTANYGYTF. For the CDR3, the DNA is TGTGCCAGCAGCGCAGCCGGGACAGCTAACTATGGCTACACCTTC.

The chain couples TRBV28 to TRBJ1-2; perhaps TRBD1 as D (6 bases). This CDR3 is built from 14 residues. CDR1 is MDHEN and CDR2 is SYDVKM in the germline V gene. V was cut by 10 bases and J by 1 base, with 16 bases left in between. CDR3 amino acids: CATVDRTLNYGYTF. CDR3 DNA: TGTGCCACCGTCGACAGGACCCTTAACTATGGCTACACCTTC.

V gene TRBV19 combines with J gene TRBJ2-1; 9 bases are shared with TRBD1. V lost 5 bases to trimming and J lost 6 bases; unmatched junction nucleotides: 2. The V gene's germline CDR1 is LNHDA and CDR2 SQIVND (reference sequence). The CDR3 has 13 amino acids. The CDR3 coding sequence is TGTGCCAGTAGTTCGACAGGGGGCAATGAGCAGTTCTTC. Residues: CASSSTGGNEQFF.

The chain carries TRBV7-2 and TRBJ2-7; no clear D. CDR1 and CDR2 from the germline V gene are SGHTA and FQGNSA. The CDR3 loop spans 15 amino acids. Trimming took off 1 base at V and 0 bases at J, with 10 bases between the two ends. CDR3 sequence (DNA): TGTGCCAGCAGCTTAGGACTCCCCAGCTCCTACGAGCAGTACGTC. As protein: CASSLGLPSSYEQYV.

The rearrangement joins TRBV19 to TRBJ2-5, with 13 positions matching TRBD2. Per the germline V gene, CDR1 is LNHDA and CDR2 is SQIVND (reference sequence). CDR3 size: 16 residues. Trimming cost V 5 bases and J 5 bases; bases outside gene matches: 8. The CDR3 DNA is TGTGCCAGTAGTCCCTCCCGACTAGCGGGAGGTGAGACCCAGTACTTC. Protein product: CASSPSRLAGGETQYF.

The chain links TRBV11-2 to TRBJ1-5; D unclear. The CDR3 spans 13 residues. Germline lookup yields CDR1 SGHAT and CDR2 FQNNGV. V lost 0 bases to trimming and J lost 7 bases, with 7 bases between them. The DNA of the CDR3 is TGTGCCAGCAGCTTAGACAGTGAACAGCCCCAGCATTTT. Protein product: CASSLDSEQPQHF.

CDR3 nucleotides: TGTGCCAGCAGCGGCGCCGGGACTCGAGCTTTCTTT. It specifies CASSGAGTRAFF. The chain couples TRBV9 to TRBJ1-1; D may be TRBD1 (5 bases). This CDR3 region has 12 residues. The V gene lost 3 bases and the J gene lost 10 bases, with 13 bases spanning the gap. Per the germline V gene, CDR1 is SGDLS and CDR2 is YYNGEE.

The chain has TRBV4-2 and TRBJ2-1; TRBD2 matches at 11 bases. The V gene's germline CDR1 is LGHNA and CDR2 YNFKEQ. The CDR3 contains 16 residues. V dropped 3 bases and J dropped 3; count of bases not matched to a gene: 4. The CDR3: CASSQFLAGGYNEQFF. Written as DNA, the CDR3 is TGTGCCAGCAGCCAGTTTCTAGCGGGGGGCTACAATGAGCAGTTCTTC.

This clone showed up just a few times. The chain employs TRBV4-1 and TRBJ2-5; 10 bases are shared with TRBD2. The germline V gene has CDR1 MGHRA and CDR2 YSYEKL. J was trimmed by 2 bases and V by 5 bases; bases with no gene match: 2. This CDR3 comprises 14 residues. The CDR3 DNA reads TGCGCCAGCAGCGTACTAGCGGGGCAAGAGACCCAGTACTTC. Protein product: CASSVLAGQETQYF.

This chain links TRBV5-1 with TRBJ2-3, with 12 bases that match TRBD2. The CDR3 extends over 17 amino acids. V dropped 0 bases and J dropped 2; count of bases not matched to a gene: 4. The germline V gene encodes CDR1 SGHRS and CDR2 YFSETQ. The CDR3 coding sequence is TGCGCCAGCAGCTTGGAGGGACTAGCGGGCCACACAGATACGCAGTATTTT. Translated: CASSLEGLAGHTDTQYF.

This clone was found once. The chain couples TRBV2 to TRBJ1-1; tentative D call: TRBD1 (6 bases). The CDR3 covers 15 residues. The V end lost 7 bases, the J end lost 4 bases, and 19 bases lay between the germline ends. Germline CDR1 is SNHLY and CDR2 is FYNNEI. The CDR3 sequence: CASNRANRVGTEAFF. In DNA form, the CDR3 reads TGTGCCAGCAACCGAGCAAACAGGGTTGGCACTGAAGCTTTCTTT.

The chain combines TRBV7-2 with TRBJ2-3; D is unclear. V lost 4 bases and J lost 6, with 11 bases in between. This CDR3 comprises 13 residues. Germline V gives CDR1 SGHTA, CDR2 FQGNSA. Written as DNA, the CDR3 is TGTGCCAGCAGCTATCCGTCTGTGGATACGCAGTATTTT. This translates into CASSYPSVDTQYF. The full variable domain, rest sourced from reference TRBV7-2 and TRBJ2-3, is GAGVSQSPSNKVTEKGKDVELRCDPISGHTALYWYRQSLGQGLEFLIYFQGNSAPDKSGLPSDRFSAERTGGSVSTLTIQRTQQEDSAVYLCASSYPSVDTQYFGPGTRLTVL.

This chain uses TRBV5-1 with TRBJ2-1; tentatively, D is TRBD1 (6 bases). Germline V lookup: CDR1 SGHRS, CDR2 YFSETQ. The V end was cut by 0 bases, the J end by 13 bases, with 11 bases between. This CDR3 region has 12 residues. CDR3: CASSLDRDLQFF. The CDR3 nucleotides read TGCGCCAGCAGCTTGGACAGGGACCTCCAGTTCTTC.

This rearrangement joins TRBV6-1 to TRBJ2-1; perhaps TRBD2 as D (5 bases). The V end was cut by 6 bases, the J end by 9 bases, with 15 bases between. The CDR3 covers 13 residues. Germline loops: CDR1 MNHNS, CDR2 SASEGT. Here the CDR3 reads CASRLLGAAEQFF. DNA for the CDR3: TGTGCCAGCAGGCTACTAGGAGCGGCTGAGCAGTTCTTC.

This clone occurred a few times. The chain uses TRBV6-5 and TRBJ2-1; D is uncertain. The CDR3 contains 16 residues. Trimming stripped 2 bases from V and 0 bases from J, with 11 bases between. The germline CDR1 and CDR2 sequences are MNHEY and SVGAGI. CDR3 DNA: TGTGCCAGCAGTTACCAAACAGTGAGCTCCTACAATGAGCAGTTCTTC. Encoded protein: CASSYQTVSSYNEQFF.

CDR3 sequence: CASSLTRTSGGAYEQFF. The CDR3 coding sequence is TGTGCCAGCAGCTTAACCCGGACTAGCGGGGGGGCATATGAGCAGTTCTTC. V gene TRBV7-8 combines with J gene TRBJ2-1; the match to TRBD2 covers 15 bases. Germline CDR1 reads SGHVS; CDR2 reads FQNEAQ. This CDR3 is built from 17 residues. Trimming cost V 2 bases and J 8 bases; bases outside gene matches: 7.